Below, 28 T cell receptor beta chains from the same sample are listed, as sequenced in a study of T cell changes during pregnancy in multiple sclerosis. The method was immunoSEQ multiplex PCR; TCRdb's version includes in-frame clones alone and lacks a portion of them. The table has tens of thousands of clones, 90% seen once. Here the sequenced sample was CD4+ T cells from peripheral blood mononuclear cells, taken in the second trimester of pregnancy. The source of these receptors is a female donor with multiple sclerosis, enrolled in a pregnancy study.

The J gene is TRBJ2-2, the V gene TRBV7-9, with 7 positions matching TRBD2. Trimming took 6 bases from V and 8 from J; bases not matched to a gene: 21. Germline values: CDR1 SEHNR, CDR2 FQNEAQ (reference sequence). CDR3 length equals 18 residues. CDR3 sequence: CASRLRFIDAGEKGELFF. CDR3 coding DNA: TGTGCCAGCAGATTAAGGTTCATCGATGCGGGGGAGAAGGGGGAGCTGTTTTTT.

V gene TRBV6-1 combines with J gene TRBJ2-1; 9 nucleotides match TRBD1. With 9 bases clipped from V and 4 bases from J, the junction kept 10 bases outside the gene matches. CDR1 MNHNS and CDR2 SASEGT come from the germline V gene. This CDR3 region has 15 residues. The DNA of the CDR3 is TGTGCCAGTACAGGACAGGGGAGATCTTACAATGAGCAGTTCTTC. As protein: CASTGQGRSYNEQFF.

This clone was found once. V is TRBV7-6 and J is TRBJ2-5; TRBD2 agrees at 7 bases. The CDR3 covers 15 residues. Germline CDR1 and CDR2: SGHVS and FNYEAQ. With 4 bases clipped from V and 0 bases from J, the junction kept 5 bases outside the gene matches. Here the CDR3 DNA reads TGTGCCAGCAGCTCCACAGCGGGAAACCAAGAGACCCAGTACTTC. This encodes CASSSTAGNQETQYF.

The J gene is TRBJ1-1, the V gene TRBV5-1; D gene uncertain. Germline V gene sequence: CDR1 SGHRS, CDR2 YFSETQ. The CDR3 sequence is 16 residues long. V was shortened by 4 bases and J by 0 bases, with 16 bases between the two germline ends. CDR3 in amino acids: CASSLNLETLNTEAFF. CDR3 coding DNA: TGCGCCAGCAGCCTAAACTTGGAGACTTTGAACACTGAAGCTTTCTTT.

This clone was recorded a few times. The J gene is TRBJ1-1, the V gene TRBV29-1, with TRBD1 matching 7 bases. The CDR3 length is 13 residues. V shed 6 bases, J shed 0 bases, and the junction held 4 bases outside the gene matches. Germline V lookup: CDR1 SQVTM, CDR2 ANQGSEA. CDR3 amino acids: CSVVGTVNTEAFF. The CDR3 nucleotides read TGCAGCGTGGTGGGGACAGTGAACACTGAAGCTTTCTTT.

V gene TRBV5-1 combines with J gene TRBJ2-5; D unresolved. The V gene's germline CDR1 is SGHRS and CDR2 YFSETQ. Trimming took off 0 bases at V and 2 bases at J, with 11 bases between the two ends. The CDR3 is 15 residues long. The CDR3, as DNA: TGCGCCAGCAGCTTGGTTACAGCCCTACAAGAGACCCAGTACTTC. Protein: CASSLVTALQETQYF.

The chain links TRBV9 to TRBJ2-5, with TRBD1 identical over 7 bases. Trimming took 4 bases from V and 5 from J; bases not matched to a gene: 11. Germline loops: CDR1 SGDLS, CDR2 YYNGEE. The CDR3 length is 15 residues. The CDR3 sequence: CASSPRQGIDETQYF. The CDR3 DNA is TGTGCCAGCAGCCCCCGACAGGGCATTGACGAGACCCAGTACTTC. Looking up the rest from reference TRBV9 and TRBJ2-5 gives the full variable domain: DSGVTQTPKHLITATGQRVTLRCSPRSGDLSVYWYQQSLDQGLQFLIQYYNGEERAKGNILERFSAQQFPDLHSELNLSSLELGDSALYFCASSPRQGIDETQYFGPGTRLLVL.

V gene TRBV19 combines with J gene TRBJ2-5; D is ambiguous. CDR1 is LNHDA, CDR2 SQIVND, per germline (reference sequence). The germline V and J ends were trimmed by 2 bases and 5 bases, with 9 bases remaining between them. This CDR3 has 13 amino acids. CDR3 sequence: CASSINKLETQYF. CDR3 DNA: TGTGCCAGTAGTATAAACAAGTTGGAGACCCAGTACTTC.

This rearrangement joins TRBV19 to TRBJ2-1; possible D gene TRBD2, 6 bases. V lost 8 bases and J 3 bases, leaving 17 bases between the germline ends. Germline V gene lookup returns CDR1 LNHDA and CDR2 SQIVND (reference sequence). This CDR3 has 15 amino acids. The CDR3 reads CASQIGGTVYNEQFF. As DNA, the CDR3 is TGTGCCAGTCAGATAGGAGGGACGGTCTACAATGAGCAGTTCTTC.

The chain is built from TRBV30 and TRBJ2-2, with D perhaps TRBD1 (5 bases). The germline CDR1 and CDR2 sequences are GTSNPN and SVGIG (reference sequence). V was trimmed by 8 bases and J by 0 bases, leaving 22 bases between them. This CDR3 region has 17 residues. The CDR3 spells CAHTQIDGRANTGELFF. Here the CDR3 DNA reads TGTGCCCACACCCAAATTGACGGCAGGGCGAACACCGGGGAGCTGTTTTTT.

This chain links TRBV7-9 with TRBJ2-2, with 9 nucleotides matching TRBD2. The CDR3 extends over 16 amino acids. V shed 2 bases and J 2 bases; nucleotides not matched to a gene: 3. Germline CDR1 and CDR2: SEHNR and FQNEAQ (reference sequence). This CDR3 reads CASSLWTSANTGELFF. The CDR3 DNA sequence: TGTGCCAGCAGCTTATGGACTAGCGCCAACACCGGGGAGCTGTTTTTT.

The chain carries TRBV7-2 and TRBJ2-7, with D possibly being TRBD1 (7 bases). V was pared by 5 bases and J by 0 bases, with 14 bases between. Germline V CDR1 and CDR2: SGHTA, FQGNSA. The CDR3 has 15 amino acids. The CDR3 nucleotides are TGTGCCAGCAGCCCAGGGGGGCAGGGCTCCTACGAGCAGTACTTC. Translation gives CASSPGGQGSYEQYF.

The chain carries TRBV7-9 and TRBJ2-7, with D possibly being TRBD2 (5 bases). CDR1 is SEHNR and CDR2 is FQNEAQ in the germline V gene (reference sequence). V was trimmed by 4 bases and J by 0 bases, leaving 16 bases between them. This CDR3 region has 16 residues. This CDR3 reads CASSSMRLGNSYEQYF. The CDR3 coding sequence is TGTGCCAGCAGCTCCATGCGGCTCGGGAACTCCTACGAGCAGTACTTC.

CDR3 DNA: TGTGCCAGCAGCTTAGCGAGATACTCAGATACGCAGTATTTT. Residues: CASSLARYSDTQYF. The chain carries TRBV7-2 and TRBJ2-3, with D unclear. V shed 0 bases and J shed 4 bases, with 8 bases lying between them. Germline V gene data show CDR1 as SGHTA and CDR2 as FQGNSA. The CDR3 consists of 14 residues. Combining the CDR3 with reference TRBV7-2 and TRBJ2-3 gives the whole variable domain GAGVSQSPSNKVTEKGKDVELRCDPISGHTALYWYRQSLGQGLEFLIYFQGNSAPDKSGLPSDRFSAERTGGSVSTLTIQRTQQEDSAVYLCASSLARYSDTQYFGPGTRLTVL.

The rearrangement joins TRBV29-1 to TRBJ2-1; 8 nucleotides match TRBD2. V was clipped by 5 bases and J by 7 bases; unmatched bases: 4. The germline gives CDR1 SQVTM, CDR2 ANQGSEA. The length of the CDR3 is 12 residues. The CDR3 DNA reads TGCAGCGTTACGCGGGAGGCGAATGAGCAGTTCTTC. Encoded protein: CSVTREANEQFF.

This clone showed up just once. This rearrangement joins TRBV5-1 to TRBJ1-2, with D possibly TRBD1 on 5 matching bases. Trimming shortened V by 1 base and J by 7 bases, and 17 bases separated the two germline ends. Germline V gives CDR1 SGHRS, CDR2 YFSETQ. This CDR3 has 15 residues. The CDR3, as DNA: TGCGCCAGCAGCTTGATTCAGGGTACTACTATTGGCTACACCTTC. This gives the protein CASSLIQGTTIGYTF.

The rearrangement links TRBV19 to TRBJ1-2, with 7 bases aligning to TRBD1. The germline V gene has CDR1 LNHDA and CDR2 SQIVND (reference sequence). This CDR3 is built from 16 residues. With 7 bases clipped from V and 0 bases from J, the junction kept 11 bases outside the gene matches. The CDR3 sequence: CASNLLGQRPNYGYTF. For the CDR3, the DNA is TGTGCCAGTAATCTACTGGGACAGCGGCCTAACTATGGCTACACCTTC.

The CDR3 nucleotides are TGTGCCAACTCGGTGGGGGGGAAAAACAATGAGCAGTTCTTC. This sequence encodes CANSVGGKNNEQFF. The V gene is TRBV5-4, the J gene TRBJ2-1; 7 bases fit TRBD2. Germline V lookup: CDR1 SGHNT, CDR2 YYREEE (reference sequence). This CDR3 spans 14 amino acids. The ends lost 9 bases at V and 5 bases at J; junction bases unmatched: 11.

The chain has TRBV5-1 and TRBJ2-7, with 10 bases that match TRBD1. J was trimmed by 4 bases and V by 4 bases; bases with no gene match: 8. Germline values: CDR1 SGHRS, CDR2 YFSETQ. The CDR3 runs to 15 residues. Here the CDR3 DNA reads TGCGCCAGCAGCATCCCGGGACAGGGGATGTACGAGCAGTACTTC. This gives the protein CASSIPGQGMYEQYF. The variable domain in full, completed from reference TRBV5-1 and TRBJ2-7, reads KAGVTQTPRYLIKTRGQQVTLSCSPISGHRSVSWYQQTPGQGLQFLFEYFSETQRNKGNFPGRFSGRQFSNSRSEMNVSTLELGDSALYLCASSIPGQGMYEQYFGPGTRLTVT.

V gene TRBV6-1 combines with J gene TRBJ1-2, with 7 bases lining up with TRBD1. J gave up 9 bases and V 4 bases, and 11 bases lay outside the gene matches. CDR3 length equals 14 residues. Germline V gene lookup returns CDR1 MNHNS and CDR2 SASEGT. CDR3 residues: CASSAQGGLESYTF. CDR3 bases: TGTGCCAGCAGTGCCCAAGGGGGCCTTGAAAGCTACACCTTC.

This clone was seen once. V gene TRBV6-6 combines with J gene TRBJ1-5, with 9 bases fitting TRBD1. Unmatched junction bases numbered 5, after V lost 5 bases and J lost 6 bases. From germline, CDR1 is MNHNY and CDR2 SVGAGI (reference sequence). The CDR3 extends over 14 amino acids. The DNA of the CDR3 is TGTGCCAGCAGTCCCGGGACAGGGTTTCAGCCCCAGCATTTT. This translates into CASSPGTGFQPQHF.

This clone was seen only once. J is TRBJ1-5 and V is TRBV5-8, with D maybe TRBD1 (5 bases). Germline V lookup: CDR1 SGHTS, CDR2 YDEGEE. The CDR3 totals 15 residues. V was trimmed by 4 bases and J by 7 bases, leaving 18 bases between them. The chain's CDR3 is CASSTPGGVEQPQHF. Written as DNA, the CDR3 is TGTGCCAGCAGCACCCCGGGAGGGGTAGAGCAGCCCCAGCATTTT.

The chain combines TRBV6-5 with TRBJ2-7; no clear D gene. Germline CDR1 reads MNHEY; CDR2 reads SVGAGI. V dropped 7 bases and J dropped 6 bases, with 16 bases sitting between them. The CDR3 runs to 13 residues. CDR3: CASNRARRSEQYF. The CDR3 region has the DNA TGTGCCAGCAATCGAGCTCGCCGTAGCGAGCAGTACTTC.

A single count supports this clone. The CDR3 loop is CASSRQGSSYEQYF. For the CDR3, the DNA is TGTGCCAGCAGTCGACAGGGGAGCTCCTACGAGCAGTACTTC. The chain carries TRBV2 and TRBJ2-7, with TRBD1 matching 8 bases. Trimming at V came to 5 bases and at J to 0 bases, leaving 3 bases not matched to a gene. The CDR3 contains 14 residues. Germline CDR1 reads SNHLY; CDR2 reads FYNNEI.

In DNA, the CDR3 is TGTGCCAGTAGGTTAGCGGGCGGTGCTGAGCAGTTCTTC. This gives the protein CASRLAGGAEQFF. The chain is built from TRBV19 and TRBJ2-1; 7 positions agree with TRBD2. Germline lookup yields CDR1 LNHDA and CDR2 SQIVND (reference sequence). V shed 6 bases and J 9 bases; nucleotides not matched to a gene: 8. The CDR3 loop spans 13 amino acids.

The genes are TRBV11-2 and TRBJ2-7; D perhaps matches TRBD1 (6 bases). CDR3 length equals 16 residues. Trimming shortened V by 3 bases and J by 1 base, and 16 bases separated the two germline ends. The V gene's germline CDR1 is SGHAT and CDR2 FQNNGV. The CDR3 DNA is TGTGCCAGCAGCTTCGGACGGACAGCACGTTCCTACGAGCAGTACTTC. It specifies CASSFGRTARSYEQYF. Full variable domain (remainder filled in from reference TRBV11-2 and TRBJ2-7): EAGVAQSPRYKIIEKRQSVAFWCNPISGHATLYWYQQILGQGPKLLIQFQNNGVVDDSQLPKDRFSAERLKGVDSTLKIQPAKLEDSAVYLCASSFGRTARSYEQYFGPGTRLTVT.

The rearrangement links TRBV4-1 to TRBJ2-3; TRBD1 matches at 7 bases. The CDR3 consists of 15 residues. Germline V CDR1 and CDR2: MGHRA, YSYEKL. With 0 bases clipped from V and 1 base from J, the junction kept 1 base outside the gene matches. In DNA form, the CDR3 reads TGCGCCAGCAGCCAAGACGACAGGGGCACAGATACGCAGTATTTT. This sequence encodes CASSQDDRGTDTQYF.

V and J are TRBV30 and TRBJ2-1; 9 bases agree with TRBD2. The V gene's germline CDR1 is GTSNPN and CDR2 SVGIG (reference sequence). J was trimmed by 0 bases and V by 8 bases; bases with no gene match: 8. The CDR3 spans 15 residues. This chain's CDR3 is CAGERGVPSYNEQFF. CDR3 nucleotides: TGTGCCGGGGAGCGGGGGGTGCCCTCCTACAATGAGCAGTTCTTC.